The 7 T cell receptor beta chains below all came from one sample that was sequenced in a study of cytomegalovirus exposure and HLA in healthy donors. A multiplex PCR was run with 60 Vbeta primers and 13 Jbeta primers. TCRdb's table, derived via immunoSEQ multiplex PCR, lists solely in-frame clones and lacks some. This sample carries some 190,000 clones, roughly 75% of them seen once, and the ten largest clones take about 5%. What was sequenced was PBMCs. These receptors were collected from a man aged 30 to 45 in good health and CMV-seropositive.

The V gene is TRBV5-1, the J gene TRBJ2-3; D remains ambiguous. CDR3 length equals 14 residues. Germline CDR1 is SGHRS and CDR2 is YFSETQ. Trimming pared 0 bases from V and 6 bases from J, leaving 11 bases between. In DNA form, the CDR3 reads TGCGCCAGCAGCTTGGGCACCCCCCGGGATACGCAGTATTTT. Translating gives CASSLGTPRDTQYF.

This clone showed up just a few times. V is TRBV7-2 and J is TRBJ2-2; D ambiguous. Trimming pared 2 bases from V and 4 bases from J, leaving 8 bases between. Germline-derived CDR1 and CDR2 are SGHTA and FQGNSA. The CDR3 has 14 residues. The CDR3 nucleotides are TGTGCCAGCAGCTTAAATTGGGCCACCGGGGAGCTGTTTTTT. It specifies CASSLNWATGELFF.

CDR3 DNA: TGTGCCACCACTAGGACTAGCCGGAGTTATGGGGCCAACGTCCTGACTTTC. This sequence encodes CATTRTSRSYGANVLTF. The chain couples TRBV27 to TRBJ2-6, with 8 bases matching TRBD2. The V and J ends lost 10 bases and 3 bases, in that order; junction bases with no gene match: 14. Looked up from germline, CDR1 is MNHEY and CDR2 is SMNVEV (reference sequence). The CDR3 length is 17 residues.

The rearrangement links TRBV28 to TRBJ2-7; 7 bases align to TRBD1. Germline V gene data show CDR1 as MDHEN and CDR2 as SYDVKM. The CDR3 loop spans 14 amino acids. V dropped 11 bases and J dropped 3; count of bases not matched to a gene: 13. The CDR3 coding sequence is TGTGCCGCAGCAAGGGGACAGCCAGGCTACGAGCAGTACTTC. Translated, it gives CAAARGQPGYEQYF.

This clone has more than one count but fewer than ten. This rearrangement joins TRBV4-3 to TRBJ1-1; tentative D call: TRBD1 (5 bases). Germline loops: CDR1 LGHNA, CDR2 YSLEER. V was pared by 0 bases and J by 4 bases, with 15 bases between. This CDR3 has 16 residues. CDR3 in DNA: TGCGCCAGCAGCCAAGATACGTCCGGGGGACGCACTGAAGCTTTCTTT. Residues: CASSQDTSGGRTEAFF.

This clone has only a few counts. This chain connects TRBV4-3 to TRBJ2-3, with D possibly TRBD2 on 7 matching bases. The CDR3 spans 14 residues. Trimming removed 4 bases at V and 6 bases at J, with 14 bases between. Per the germline V gene, CDR1 is LGHNA and CDR2 is YSLEER. The CDR3 region is CASSRSGGGDTQYF. CDR3 nucleotides: TGCGCCAGCAGCCGTTCGGGGGGCGGGGATACGCAGTATTTT.

The J gene is TRBJ1-3, the V gene TRBV29-1, with a weak D call TRBD1 (6 bases). CDR3 length equals 15 residues. Germline loops: CDR1 SQVTM, CDR2 ANQGSEA. V dropped 6 bases and J dropped 4 bases, with 19 bases sitting between them. CDR3 amino acids: CSVAIGQNAGNTIYF. In nucleotides, the CDR3 is TGCAGCGTGGCCATCGGACAGAATGCCGGAAACACCATATATTTT.